These 14 T cell receptor beta chains came from one sample sequenced in a study of shared clonotypes between healthy human individuals. Clones were read by immunoSEQ multiplex PCR, and TCRdb kept only the in-frame ones, dropping some. The data show more than 2,000,000 clones, roughly nine tenths seen once. Specimen: naive CD4+ T cells sorted from blood. Indicated subset: CD45RA+ positively selected. The origin of the receptors is a man aged 18 to 29 in good health.

This chain uses TRBV5-6 with TRBJ1-5; D unclear. V lost 0 bases to trimming and J lost 0 bases, with 7 bases between them. The CDR3 is 15 residues long. CDR1 is SGHDT and CDR2 is YYEEEE in the germline V gene. The CDR3, as DNA: TGTGCCAGCAGCTTGGCGGCGTATAGCAATCAGCCCCAGCATTTT. It codes for CASSLAAYSNQPQHF.

V usage is TRBV30 and J usage is TRBJ2-7; perhaps TRBD1 as D (5 bases). CDR3 length equals 15 residues. Trimming removed 0 bases from V and 2 bases from J, with 14 bases in between. Looked up from germline, CDR1 is GTSNPN and CDR2 is SVGIG (reference sequence). The CDR3 region is CAWSVLTDPPYEQYF. CDR3 in DNA: TGTGCCTGGAGTGTACTGACAGACCCTCCCTACGAGCAGTACTTC.

This chain connects TRBV6-5 to TRBJ1-1; 7 positions agree with TRBD1. The CDR3 consists of 14 residues. Germline-derived CDR1 and CDR2 are MNHEY and SVGAGI. Trimming took 7 bases from V and 3 from J; bases not matched to a gene: 8. CDR3 DNA: TGTGCCAGCAACCCCAGACAGGGTTACACTGAAGCTTTCTTT. Its translation is CASNPRQGYTEAFF.

V gene TRBV2 combines with J gene TRBJ1-3; 7 nucleotides align to TRBD1. Germline-derived CDR1 and CDR2 are SNHLY and FYNNEI. The V and J ends lost 3 bases and 1 base, in that order; junction bases with no gene match: 3. The CDR3 totals 15 residues. As DNA, the CDR3 is TGTGCCAGCAGTGATGACAGGGCATCTGGAAACACCATATATTTT. It encodes CASSDDRASGNTIYF.

This rearrangement joins TRBV7-6 to TRBJ2-1, with 8 bases that match TRBD2. This CDR3 is built from 16 residues. The V and J ends lost 2 bases and 1 base, in that order; junction bases with no gene match: 4. Germline V gene data show CDR1 as SGHVS and CDR2 as FNYEAQ. The CDR3 loop is CASSLQSGGSYNEQFF. Written as DNA, the CDR3 is TGTGCCAGCAGCTTACAGAGCGGGGGTTCCTACAATGAGCAGTTCTTC.

V is TRBV6-7 and J is TRBJ2-5, with D possibly being TRBD2 (6 bases). TRBV6-7 is sorted into the ORF group, with uncertain function. The germline V and J ends were trimmed by 3 bases and 5 bases, with 16 bases remaining between them. This CDR3 region has 15 residues. The CDR3 nucleotides are TGTGCCAGCAGTTATCCCCGTAGCGGTACGGAGACCCAGTACTTC. Translation gives CASSYPRSGTETQYF.

A remark on this clone: The sample has other DNA sequences that encode this CDR3 too. The CDR3 DNA reads as TGCGCCAGCAGCTTACTAGCGGGAGGGCCCTACGAGCAGTACTTC. Its translation is CASSLLAGGPYEQYF. The chain uses TRBV5-1 and TRBJ2-7, with TRBD2 matching 13 bases. Germline V gives CDR1 SGHRS, CDR2 YFSETQ. J lost 2 bases, V lost 2 bases, and 1 base had no gene match. The CDR3 is made up of 15 amino acids.

This clone was counted a single time. The J gene is TRBJ1-5, the V gene TRBV7-2, with TRBD1 matching over 9 bases. The V gene end was trimmed by 0 bases and the J gene end by 7 bases; junction bases not matched to a gene: 4. The length of the CDR3 is 15 residues. Germline V CDR1 and CDR2: SGHTA, FQGNSA. As DNA, the CDR3 is TGTGCCAGCAGCTTAGCCACAGGGGGCTGGCAGCCCCAGCATTTT. Its protein product is CASSLATGGWQPQHF.

The chain links TRBV5-4 to TRBJ2-5; D is perhaps TRBD2 (6 bases). V was trimmed by 4 bases and J by 4 bases, leaving 23 bases between them. CDR1 and CDR2 (germline): SGHNT, YYREEE (reference sequence). The CDR3 length is 17 residues. The CDR3 spells CASSRREWAGIGETQYF. CDR3 nucleotide sequence: TGTGCCAGCAGCCGCCGGGAGTGGGCGGGGATTGGAGAGACCCAGTACTTC. The complete variable domain, with remaining parts taken from reference TRBV5-4 and TRBJ2-5, reads ETGVTQSPTHLIKTRGQQVTLRCSSQSGHNTVSWYQQALGQGPQFIFQYYREEENGRGNFPPRFSGLQFPNYSSELNVNALELDDSALYLCASSRREWAGIGETQYFGPGTRLLVL.

This chain uses TRBV11-3 with TRBJ2-3, with 8 bases identical to TRBD1. The CDR3 sequence is 14 residues long. V shed 1 base and J 6 bases; nucleotides not matched to a gene: 3. Per the germline V gene, CDR1 is SGHNT and CDR2 is YENEEA. The CDR3 reads CASSLGQGLDTQYF. The CDR3 DNA reads TGTGCCAGCAGCTTAGGACAGGGGCTTGATACGCAGTATTTT. Supplemented by reference TRBV11-3 and TRBJ2-3, the full variable domain reads EAGVVQSPRYKIIEKKQPVAFWCNPISGHNTLYWYLQNLGQGPELLIRYENEEAVDDSQLPKDRFSAERLKGVDSTLKIQPAELGDSAVYLCASSLGQGLDTQYFGPGTRLTVL.

About this clone: This sample also contains other DNA sequences that code for the same CDR3. The V and J genes are TRBV6-1 and TRBJ1-5, with a tentative D call TRBD1 (5 bases). V lost 2 bases and J 0 bases, leaving 8 bases between the germline ends. The CDR3 is 15 residues long. Germline values: CDR1 MNHNS, CDR2 SASEGT. The CDR3: CASSEIGGSNQPQHF. CDR3 nucleotides: TGTGCCAGCAGTGAAATCGGGGGTAGCAATCAGCCCCAGCATTTT.

V usage is TRBV4-1 and J usage is TRBJ1-4; D remains unclear. CDR3 length: 14 residues. With 4 bases removed from V and 8 bases from J, the gap between germline ends came to 14 bases. Per the germline V gene, CDR1 is MGHRA and CDR2 is YSYEKL. The CDR3 sequence is CASSPEFFLEKLFF. DNA of the CDR3: TGCGCCAGCAGCCCTGAGTTTTTCTTGGAAAAACTGTTTTTT.

CDR3 in DNA: TGTGCCAGCAGTTACTGGCGGACAGGGGGAACCGGGGAGCTGTTTTTT. As protein: CASSYWRTGGTGELFF. This sequence joins TRBV6-5 and TRBJ2-2; 10 positions match TRBD1. The CDR3 sequence is 16 residues long. Germline values: CDR1 MNHEY, CDR2 SVGAGI. V trimming: 1 base; J trimming: 5 bases; junction bases outside the gene matches: 4.

The genes are TRBV7-2 and TRBJ2-2; the match to TRBD1 covers 7 bases. This CDR3 has 16 amino acids. J was trimmed by 7 bases and V by 0 bases; bases with no gene match: 8. Per the germline V gene, CDR1 is SGHTA and CDR2 is FQGNSA. The CDR3 DNA sequence: TGTGCCAGCAGCTTAGCGACAGGGATGAATGGCGGGGAGCTGTTTTTT. This gives the protein CASSLATGMNGGELFF. Full variable domain (missing parts from reference TRBV7-2 and TRBJ2-2): GAGVSQSPSNKVTEKGKDVELRCDPISGHTALYWYRQSLGQGLEFLIYFQGNSAPDKSGLPSDRFSAERTGGSVSTLTIQRTQQEDSAVYLCASSLATGMNGGELFFGEGSRLTVL.